One sample yielded the 28 T cell receptor beta chains listed below, sequenced in a study of vaccination and CD4 T cells after COVID-19. Sequencing of the DNA from cultured CD4+ T cells was carried out with the Oncomine TCR Beta short-read assay. TCRdb ran MiXCR on the PCR reads and lists one entry per CDR3 protein. The repertoire holds about 13,000 distinct CDR3 sequences, with around 44% as singletons. Sample treatment: roughly 11-day PBMC culture with coronavirus spike peptide pools or control peptides (ViraFEST assay). These receptors are not linked to any known antigen. The sequencing sample was made of CD4+ T cells from blood, cultured in vitro. Receptors were obtained from a human donor who had recovered from COVID-19.

The chain recombines TRBV7-9 with TRBJ2-3; 10 bases match TRBD2. This CDR3 is built from 18 residues. Trimming at V came to 2 bases and at J to 1 base, leaving 9 bases not matched to a gene. The V gene's germline CDR1 is SEHNR and CDR2 FQNEAQ (reference sequence). The CDR3 region is CASSLKWRLAGRTDTQYF. The DNA for the CDR3 is TGTGCCAGCAGCTTAAAATGGAGACTAGCGGGTCGCACAGATACGCAGTATTTT.

This clonotype was counted a few times. The rearrangement links TRBV7-3 to TRBJ2-5; no definite D call. V lost 5 bases to trimming and J lost 1 base, with 23 bases between them. The length of the CDR3 is 18 residues. Germline V gene lookup returns CDR1 SGHTA and CDR2 FQGTGA. The CDR3 DNA reads as TGTGCCAGCAGCCCTTTCCGTTCACCTTTCGTGGCCCAAGAGACCCAGTACTTC. Protein sequence: CASSPFRSPFVAQETQYF.

This clonotype was counted a few times. The rearrangement uses TRBV7-8 and TRBJ2-7, with D perhaps TRBD2 (6 bases). Germline V lookup: CDR1 SGHVS, CDR2 FQNEAQ. This CDR3 contains 13 residues. V lost 5 bases and J lost 3, with 11 bases in between. The CDR3 sequence is CASSRGLLYEQYF. The CDR3 DNA reads TGTGCCAGCAGCCGTGGACTACTCTACGAGCAGTACTTC.

This clonotype has just one count. This chain uses TRBV27 with TRBJ2-7; the match to TRBD2 covers 14 bases. Germline trimming cut 5 bases from V and 2 bases from J; bases unmatched to any gene: 11. The CDR3 loop spans 18 amino acids. Germline V gene sequence: CDR1 MNHEY, CDR2 SMNVEV (reference sequence). The CDR3 bases are TGTGCCAGCAGTCTCCTCTACCGGACTAGCGGGAGGACCTACGAGCAGTACTTC. Its protein is CASSLLYRTSGRTYEQYF.

This clonotype was seen a few times. The V call is TRBV30, the J call TRBJ1-6; tentative D call: TRBD1 (6 bases). This CDR3 region has 14 residues. The germline gives CDR1 GTSNPN, CDR2 SVGIG (reference sequence). V dropped 4 bases and J dropped 13 bases, with 20 bases sitting between them. Here the CDR3 DNA reads TGTGCCTGGAAGCGGGGGCCGGGCGCGGTCCCCCTCCACTTT. It specifies CAWKRGPGAVPLHF.

This clonotype occurred a few times. V gene TRBV29-1 combines with J gene TRBJ1-2; D gene unclear. CDR3 length equals 10 residues. The V gene's germline CDR1 is SQVTM and CDR2 ANQGSEA. Trimming removed 7 bases from V and 8 bases from J, with 11 bases in between. The CDR3 is CSALSKGYTF. CDR3 sequence (DNA): TGCAGCGCCCTGTCAAAGGGCTACACCTTC.

V usage is TRBV5-4 and J usage is TRBJ1-1, with D unresolved. The length of the CDR3 is 12 residues. Germline V lookup: CDR1 SGHNT, CDR2 YYREEE (reference sequence). Trimming removed 0 bases from V and 7 bases from J, with 7 bases in between. CDR3 region: CASSLGSVEAFF. In DNA, the CDR3 is TGTGCCAGCAGCTTGGGCAGCGTTGAAGCTTTCTTT.

Only a few counts were recorded for this clonotype. The rearrangement joins TRBV6-1 to TRBJ1-5; D possibly corresponds to TRBD1 (6 bases). CDR1 MNHNS and CDR2 SASEGT come from the germline V gene. The CDR3 totals 14 residues. Trimming removed 8 bases at V and 9 bases at J, with 20 bases between. As DNA, the CDR3 is TGTGCCAGCTCTATATTTAGGGGGGGTTGGCCCCAGCATTTT. Its translation is CASSIFRGGWPQHF.

The J gene is TRBJ2-3, the V gene TRBV20-1, with D unclear. CDR1 is DFQATT and CDR2 is SNEGSKA in the germline V gene (reference sequence). This CDR3 comprises 12 residues. Deletions cut 7 bases from V and 0 bases from J, with 8 bases between. CDR3 sequence (DNA): TGCAGTGTTCCCGATAGCACAGATACGCAGTATTTT. Translating gives CSVPDSTDTQYF.

This clonotype showed up just a few times. This chain links TRBV20-1 with TRBJ2-3; TRBD2 matches 7 bases. This CDR3 is 14 amino acids long. CDR1 DFQATT and CDR2 SNEGSKA come from the germline V gene (reference sequence). The V and J ends lost 5 bases and 2 bases, in that order; junction bases with no gene match: 7. CDR3 protein: CSAPTGGNTDTQYF. DNA for the CDR3: TGCAGTGCTCCCACGGGGGGTAACACAGATACGCAGTATTTT.

In its sample, this clonotype was seen a few times. The J gene is TRBJ1-2, the V gene TRBV4-1, with D perhaps TRBD1 (5 bases). With 1 base removed from V and 4 bases from J, the gap between germline ends came to 10 bases. The germline gives CDR1 MGHRA, CDR2 YSYEKL. The CDR3 has 14 residues. DNA for the CDR3: TGCGCCAGCAGCCAAGTCCGGGGGTCCTATGGCTACACCTTC. It specifies CASSQVRGSYGYTF.

This clonotype was recorded once. The chain links TRBV3-1 to TRBJ2-1; 9 bases are shared with TRBD2. Unmatched junction bases numbered 4, after V lost 1 base and J lost 9 bases. The CDR3 contains 14 residues. CDR1 is LGHDT and CDR2 is YNNKEL in the germline V gene (reference sequence). The CDR3 DNA reads as TGTGCCAGCAGCCAAGCTAGCGGGACCACTGAGCAGTTCTTC. This encodes CASSQASGTTEQFF.

This clonotype has just a few counts. The gene calls are TRBV12-3 or TRBV12-4 and TRBJ2-2; maybe TRBD1 (5 bases). This CDR3 has 15 amino acids. Trimming took off 7 bases at V and 3 bases at J, with 15 bases between the two ends. As DNA, the CDR3 is TGTGCCAGCACCCTGAGTACCAGGGACACCGGGGAGCTGTTTTTT. Protein product: CASTLSTRDTGELFF.

The chain has TRBV27 and TRBJ2-5; 7 nucleotides agree with TRBD1. The CDR3 is 16 amino acids. The germline V gene has CDR1 MNHEY and CDR2 SMNVEV (reference sequence). Losses at the gene ends were 2 bases for V and 5 bases for J; bases not matched to a gene: 11. Here the CDR3 reads CASSLPLQGRLETQYF. CDR3 nucleotides: TGTGCCAGCAGTTTACCCTTACAGGGGCGGCTGGAGACCCAGTACTTC.

In this sample, this clonotype turned up a few times. The V call is TRBV18, the J call TRBJ1-5; TRBD1 matches 8 bases. There are 16 residues in the CDR3. Germline V gene lookup returns CDR1 KGHSH and CDR2 LQKENI. The V and J ends lost 3 bases and 1 base, in that order; junction bases with no gene match: 5. CDR3 nucleotides: TGTGCCAGCTCACCGGACAGGGCGAAGAGCAATCAGCCCCAGCATTTT. This translates into CASSPDRAKSNQPQHF.

The gene calls are TRBV6-4 and TRBJ1-5, with no clear D. This CDR3 is built from 16 residues. Germline loops: CDR1 MRHNA, CDR2 SNTAGT. The V end lost 0 bases, the J end lost 0 bases, and 9 bases lay between the germline ends. CDR3 in DNA: TGTGCCAGCAGTGACTCAGGGCACTATAGCAATCAGCCCCAGCATTTT. Its protein is CASSDSGHYSNQPQHF.

V gene TRBV4-2 combines with J gene TRBJ1-4, with D unclear. The germline V and J ends were trimmed by 4 bases and 10 bases, with 10 bases remaining between them. The germline CDR1 and CDR2 sequences are LGHNA and YNFKEQ. CDR3 length: 12 amino acids. CDR3 nucleotide sequence: TGTGCCAGCAGCCTGGCGTTGGGAAAACTGTTTTTT. Protein product: CASSLALGKLFF.

This clonotype was seen only once. This rearrangement joins TRBV18 to TRBJ1-5, with 7 bases that match TRBD1. Germline lookup yields CDR1 KGHSH and CDR2 LQKENI. This CDR3 is built from 16 residues. J gave up 4 bases and V 3 bases, and 9 bases lay outside the gene matches. This CDR3 is CASSPAGRGRNQPQHF. Written as DNA, the CDR3 is TGTGCCAGCTCACCGGCCGGAAGGGGGCGTAATCAGCCCCAGCATTTT.

The V and J genes are TRBV5-4 and TRBJ2-1; 7 bases align to TRBD2. Trimming at V came to 4 bases and at J to 8 bases, leaving 6 bases not matched to a gene. CDR3 length equals 13 residues. Germline assignment: CDR1 SGHNT and CDR2 YYREEE (reference sequence). The CDR3 here is CASSLGRAYEQFF. Here the CDR3 DNA reads TGTGCCAGCAGCCTGGGGAGGGCCTATGAGCAGTTCTTC.

This clonotype has a handful of counts. The rearrangement uses TRBV2 and TRBJ1-1; 9 nucleotides agree with TRBD1. The length of the CDR3 is 15 residues. V lost 6 bases, J lost 0 bases, and 5 bases stayed unmatched. Germline CDR1 and CDR2: SNHLY and FYNNEI. CDR3 bases: TGTGCCAGCAGCGCCTACAGGGGGCTGAACACTGAAGCTTTCTTT. Encoded protein: CASSAYRGLNTEAFF.

This clonotype was recorded once. The CDR3 here is CASTDRGQGTAGDTDTQYF. The CDR3 region has the DNA TGTGCCAGCACCGATAGGGGACAGGGCACGGCCGGGGACACAGATACGCAGTATTTT. V usage is TRBV6-1 and J usage is TRBJ2-3; 9 nucleotides agree with TRBD1. Trimming took 7 bases from V and 2 from J; bases not matched to a gene: 19. In germline, CDR1 is MNHNS, CDR2 SASEGT. The CDR3 has 19 residues.

The chain has TRBV5-8 and TRBJ1-6; D not resolved. CDR3 size: 13 residues. The germline gives CDR1 SGHTS, CDR2 YDEGEE. The V end lost 4 bases, the J end lost 7 bases, and 9 bases lay between the germline ends. CDR3 nucleotide sequence: TGTGCCAGCAGCGCTGAGTGGAATTCACCCCTCCACTTT. It encodes CASSAEWNSPLHF.

This clonotype showed up just a few times. The chain uses TRBV7-6 and TRBJ2-2; D possibly matches TRBD1 or TRBD2 (7 bases each). The CDR3 length is 17 residues. The V and J ends lost 5 bases and 2 bases respectively, with 18 bases between them. Germline CDR1 SGHVS, CDR2 FNYEAQ. The CDR3 coding sequence is TGTGCCAGCAGCCAAAGGGGGGGACAGAGAAACACCGGGGAGCTGTTTTTT. Amino acid sequence: CASSQRGGQRNTGELFF.

The chain carries TRBV7-2 and TRBJ1-2; tentative D call: TRBD1 (6 bases). The germline V gene encodes CDR1 SGHTA and CDR2 FQGNSA. Trimming took off 5 bases at V and 4 bases at J, with 17 bases between the two ends. The CDR3 contains 15 residues. The chain's CDR3 is CASSVSGALGYGYTF. CDR3 sequence (DNA): TGTGCCAGCAGCGTGTCAGGGGCCTTGGGCTATGGCTACACCTTC. The whole variable domain, remainder taken from reference TRBV7-2 and TRBJ1-2, is GAGVSQSPSNKVTEKGKDVELRCDPISGHTALYWYRQSLGQGLEFLIYFQGNSAPDKSGLPSDRFSAERTGGSVSTLTIQRTQQEDSAVYLCASSVSGALGYGYTFGSGTRLTVV.

V usage is TRBV20-1 and J usage is TRBJ1-2; TRBD1 aligns across 7 bases. The CDR3 runs to 14 residues. Germline V gives CDR1 DFQATT, CDR2 SNEGSKA (reference sequence). Trimming took 4 bases from V and 5 from J; bases not matched to a gene: 10. CDR3 nucleotide sequence: TGCAGTGCTACTAAAGGGGGCGCGGAGTATGGCTACACCTTC. As protein: CSATKGGAEYGYTF.

A few counts support this clonotype. V gene TRBV6-2 or TRBV6-3 combines with J gene TRBJ2-1; D remains unclear. The CDR3 consists of 11 residues. Between the trimmed V and J ends, which lost 2 bases and 10 bases, there was a span of 6 bases. Germline V gives CDR1 MNHEY, CDR2 SVGEGT. The CDR3 bases are TGTGCCAGCAGTTACATCGGGGAGCAGTTCTTC. Translating gives CASSYIGEQFF.

The genes are TRBV5-4 and TRBJ2-1, with D possibly called TRBD1 or TRBD2 (5 bases each). The CDR3 loop spans 16 amino acids. Trimming stripped 4 bases from V and 6 bases from J, with 20 bases between. CDR1 is SGHNT, CDR2 YYREEE, per germline (reference sequence). The CDR3 spells CASSPLGTALGNEQFF. As DNA, the CDR3 is TGTGCCAGCAGCCCACTGGGGACCGCACTGGGCAATGAGCAGTTCTTC.

This clonotype ranks as medium-sized. The chain has TRBV6-1 and TRBJ1-2; no definite D call. This CDR3 is built from 14 residues. The V gene lost 4 bases and the J gene lost 0 bases, with 9 bases spanning the gap. CDR1 and CDR2 (germline): MNHNS, SASEGT. Here the CDR3 reads CASSVAGSNYGYTF. DNA of the CDR3: TGTGCCAGCAGTGTAGCAGGTTCTAACTATGGCTACACCTTC.